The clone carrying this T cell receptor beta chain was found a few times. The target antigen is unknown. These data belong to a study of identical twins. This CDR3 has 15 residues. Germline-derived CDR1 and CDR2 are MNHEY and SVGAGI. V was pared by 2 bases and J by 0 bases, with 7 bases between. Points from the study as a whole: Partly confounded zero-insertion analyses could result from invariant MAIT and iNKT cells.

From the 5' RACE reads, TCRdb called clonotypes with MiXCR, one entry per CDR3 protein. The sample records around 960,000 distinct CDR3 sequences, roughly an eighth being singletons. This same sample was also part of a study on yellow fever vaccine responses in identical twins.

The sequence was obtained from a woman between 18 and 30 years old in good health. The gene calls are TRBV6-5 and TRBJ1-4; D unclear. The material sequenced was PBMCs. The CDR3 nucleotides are TGTGCCAGCAGTTACCGAGCAGCAACTAATGAAAAACTGTTTTTT. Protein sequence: CASSYRAATNEKLFF.